This TCR beta chain was sequenced in a study of T cells after yellow fever vaccination. Study-level findings and limits: Any FACS-sorted repertoire could hold abundant clonotypes that contaminate it from the bulk population. Post-booster reappearance was seen for most primary-vaccination clones (nearly 97% CD4, around 90% CD8). Weaker overall was a secondary response that nonetheless peaked faster, on day 5 versus 15.

This clonotype has more than one count but fewer than ten. The antigen remains undetermined. The junction had 10 bases not matched to a gene; V was cut back by 3 bases and J by 1 base. This CDR3 comprises 17 residues. Germline V CDR1 and CDR2: SGDLS, YYNGEE. UMIs were added to TCR cDNA along with a universal primer site when it was made by 5'RACE template switching. TCRdb re-called the 5' RACE reads through MiXCR, storing one row per CDR3 protein. Among roughly 340,000 distinct CDR3 sequences listed, 8% to 10% were seen once. This chain uses TRBV9 with TRBJ1-1; 9 bases match TRBD1. The source is a man in his late teens or twenties who received the YFV17D yellow fever vaccine. Sequenced material: PBMCs, taken on the day of the first yellow fever vaccination. The CDR3 DNA reads as TGTGCCAGCAGCGCGGACAGGGGAAATCCACGGAACACTGAAGCTTTCTTT. It is translated as CASSADRGNPRNTEAFF.